A selection of T cell receptor beta chains follows, all from one sample in a study of cytomegalovirus exposure and HLA in healthy donors. This table comes from immunoSEQ multiplex PCR, and its TCRdb copy is limited to in-frame clones, with some not included. Reported are more than 200,000 clones; the ten largest clones contain more than 0.75%. Input material: PBMCs. Every receptor here comes from a woman in her thirties in good health and CMV-seropositive. Both conserved end residues are part of each CDR3. Fields, in order: J gene, D gene, V gene, CDR3 DNA, CDR3 protein. The D gene is left open where the match is weak.

TRBJ2-5 - TRBV15 TGTGCCACCAGCAGAGATCGGGGGGAGACCCAGTACTTC CATSRDRGETQYF
TRBJ1-5 TRBD1 TRBV6-5 TGTGCCAGCAGGGTGGGACAGGGGTATCAGCCCCAGCATTTT CASRVGQGYQPQHF
TRBJ2-7 TRBD1 TRBV19 TGTGCCAGTAGTACCAGGGGGCGAGTATACGAGCAGTACTTC CASSTRGRVYEQYF
TRBJ2-4 TRBD2 TRBV20-1 TGCAGTGGCGAGCGGGAGCCCGTAAACTTC CSGEREPVNF
TRBJ1-1 - TRBV11-2 TGTGCCAGCAGCTACAGTCGGGGGGGGACTGAAGCTTTCTTT CASSYSRGGTEAFF
TRBJ2-7 - TRBV18 TGTGCCAGCTCACCACCTGGTAACTACGAGCAGTACTTC CASSPPGNYEQYF
TRBJ1-1 - TRBV10-3 TGTGCCATCAGAAATGACGGGATGAACACTGAAGCTTTCTTT CAIRNDGMNTEAFF
TRBJ2-7 TRBD1 TRBV6-1 TGTGCCAGCAGCGGGGACAGGGGAGGCTACGAGCAGTACTTC CASSGDRGGYEQYF
TRBJ2-1 TRBD1 TRBV7-6 TGTGCCAGCAGCAACCGACAGGGTCGTCGTAATGAGCAGTTCTTC CASSNRQGRRNEQFF
TRBJ2-1 - TRBV9 TGTGCCAGCAGCCAGGATGAGCAGTTCTTC CASSQDEQFF
TRBJ2-7 TRBD1 TRBV19 TGTGCCAGTAGGCCGGGACAGGGTTTCAACGAGCAGTACTTC CASRPGQGFNEQYF
TRBJ1-5 TRBD1 TRBV19 TGTGCCAGTAGTGGGGACAGTTTGAGCAATCAGCCCCAGCATTTT CASSGDSLSNQPQHF
TRBJ2-5 TRBD2 TRBV5-8 TGTGCCAGCAGTCGAAGACTAGCGGGAGGTGAAGAGACCCAGTACTTC CASSRRLAGGEETQYF
TRBJ1-5 TRBD1 TRBV7-2 TGTGCCAGCAGCTTGGGACAGCTTCATAGCAATCAGCCCCAGCATTTT CASSLGQLHSNQPQHF
TRBJ2-5 - TRBV27 TGTGCCAGCAGCCCCTTGGGGGGCCAAGAGACCCAGTACTTC CASSPLGGQETQYF
TRBJ2-7 TRBD2 TRBV28 TGTGCCAGCAGTTTAAACATCGGACTAGCGGGGGCCTACGAGCAGTACTTC CASSLNIGLAGAYEQYF
TRBJ1-5 TRBD1 TRBV4-2 TGTGCCAGCAGCCAAGAAGAGGGACAGACTAATCAGCCCCAGCATTTT CASSQEEGQTNQPQHF
TRBJ1-2 TRBD1 TRBV15 TGTGCCACCAGCGGGACCAGACAGGGGGAGTGGGGCGCTTATGAGGGTGGCTACACCTTC CATSGTRQGEWGAYEGGYTF
TRBJ2-7 TRBD2 TRBV4-1 TGCGCCAGCAGCCAAGAAGCTAGCGGGGCGGTCTACGAGCAGTACTTC CASSQEASGAVYEQYF
TRBJ1-2 TRBD1 TRBV11-2 TGTGCCAGCAGCCCACCGCGGGGTACTTGGACAGGGTCCTATGGCTACACCTTC CASSPPRGTWTGSYGYTF
TRBJ2-1 TRBD2 TRBV2 TGTGCCAGCAGTGGCGGACTAGCAGGTAACGAGCAGTTCTTC CASSGGLAGNEQFF
TRBJ2-3 TRBD1 TRBV4-1 TGCGCCAGCAGCCTCAGACAGGGCAGGGCAGATACGCAGTATTTT CASSLRQGRADTQYF
TRBJ2-1 TRBD2 TRBV29-1 TGCAGCGTTGAAGGAGCGGGATCCTCCTACAATGAGCAGTTCTTC CSVEGAGSSYNEQFF
TRBJ1-5 TRBD1 TRBV10-3 TGTGCCACCACGGGGACAGGGAGACTCAATCAGCCCCAGCATTTT CATTGTGRLNQPQHF
TRBJ2-5 TRBD2 TRBV7-2 TGTGCCAGCACCCCGGGAGGTAACCAAGAGACCCAGTACTTC CASTPGGNQETQYF
TRBJ1-2 - TRBV2 TGTGCCAGCAGCCCTTATATCGGTGGCTACACCTTC CASSPYIGGYTF
TRBJ1-1 TRBD1 TRBV2 TGTGCCAGCAGTCGGGACAGGGGCCGGAACACTGAAGCTTTCTTT CASSRDRGRNTEAFF
TRBJ2-7 TRBD2 TRBV11-2 TGTGCCAGCAGCTTAGTAGCTAGCGGGGCCTACGAGCAGTACTTC CASSLVASGAYEQYF
TRBJ2-3 - TRBV30 TGTGCCTGGAGTTTCAGGGATACGCAGTATTTT CAWSFRDTQYF
TRBJ1-2 TRBD1 TRBV6-5 TGTGCCAGCAGTTACTACAGGGGGCGTAATGAAGATGGCTACACCTTC CASSYYRGRNEDGYTF
TRBJ2-7 - TRBV28 TGTGCCAGCAGTGATTACGAGCAGTACTTC CASSDYEQYF
TRBJ1-1 TRBD1 TRBV28 TGTGCCACCTATACGGGACAGATCATAAACACTGAAGCTTTCTTT CATYTGQIINTEAFF
TRBJ1-5 - TRBV15 TGTGCCACCAGCAGGAGAGGGGGATATAGCAATCAGCCCCAGCATTTT CATSRRGGYSNQPQHF
TRBJ2-5 TRBD2 TRBV2 TGTGCCAGCACTTGGGGGGGTGGGGAGACCCAGTACTTC CASTWGGGETQYF
TRBJ2-2 - TRBV2 TGTGCCAGCAGTGTGGAGGGCGCCGGGGAGCTGTTTTTT CASSVEGAGELFF
TRBJ1-1 - TRBV5-4 TGTGCCAGCAGCCCCCCCCTGGGGCAGGAGAACACTGAAGCTTTCTTT CASSPPLGQENTEAFF
TRBJ2-3 - TRBV6-6 TGTGCCAGCAGTTACGCTATTATGTTGACAGATACGCAGTATTTT CASSYAIMLTDTQYF
TRBJ2-3 - TRBV9 TGTGCCAGCAGCACGTGGACAGCAAGCACAGATACGCAGTATTTT CASSTWTASTDTQYF
TRBJ1-4 TRBD1 TRBV5-6 TGTGCCAGCAGCCCTGGACAGGGAGAAAAACTGTTTTTT CASSPGQGEKLFF
TRBJ2-2 - TRBV7-9 TGTGCCAGCAGCTCCTTTCAGGGGCCTCGGGCCACCGGGGAGCTGTTTTTT CASSSFQGPRATGELFF
TRBJ2-2 TRBD1 TRBV29-1 TGCAGCGTTCGACAGGGCGGGCCCGGGGAGCTGTTTTTT CSVRQGGPGELFF
TRBJ2-1 - TRBV19 TGTGCCAGTAGAAGACAGTCCTTCTACAATGAGCAGTTCTTC CASRRQSFYNEQFF
TRBJ2-1 TRBD2 TRBV9 TGTGCCAGCAGCGTAGAATTAGCGGGAGCTTTTGAGCAGTTCTTC CASSVELAGAFEQFF